This T cell receptor beta chain was documented in a study of lymphopenia after photon versus proton radiotherapy. Regarding the study as a whole: Photon-treated patients lost naive T cells and TCR diversity; proton-treated stayed stable. Oligoclonal CD8+ Temra expansion after nadir drove photon patients' diversity drop.

Measured with immunoSEQ multiplex PCR; TCRdb has only the in-frame clones, and not every one. The sample has approximately 170,000 clones, approximately 86% seen once. Worth noting for this clone: Its antigen is unknown.

Per the germline V gene, CDR1 is SGHTA and CDR2 is FQGNSA. The CDR3 contains 13 residues. The V end lost 5 bases, the J end lost 2 bases, and 9 bases lay between the germline ends. The sample was peripheral blood, taken from a patient treated with photon-based radiotherapy. The V call is TRBV7-2, the J call TRBJ1-1; D unresolved. This clonotype was obtained from a man aged 50 to 60 with gastric cancer. As DNA, the CDR3 is TGTGCCAGCAGCCTCTCAGAAAACACTGAAGCTTTCTTT. Residues: CASSLSENTEAFF.